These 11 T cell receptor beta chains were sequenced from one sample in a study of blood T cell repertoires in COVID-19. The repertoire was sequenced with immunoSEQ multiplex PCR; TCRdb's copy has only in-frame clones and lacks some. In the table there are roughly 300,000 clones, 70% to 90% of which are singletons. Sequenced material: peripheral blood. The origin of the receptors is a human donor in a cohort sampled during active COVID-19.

The CDR3 DNA is TGTGCCAGCAGCCCCACAGGCGAGGGAAACACCATATATTTT. It yields the protein CASSPTGEGNTIYF. The chain links TRBV5-4 to TRBJ1-3; TRBD1 might be the D (5 bases). CDR3 length: 14 residues. The V gene's germline CDR1 is SGHNT and CDR2 YYREEE (reference sequence). The germline V and J ends were trimmed by 4 bases and 4 bases, with 12 bases remaining between them.

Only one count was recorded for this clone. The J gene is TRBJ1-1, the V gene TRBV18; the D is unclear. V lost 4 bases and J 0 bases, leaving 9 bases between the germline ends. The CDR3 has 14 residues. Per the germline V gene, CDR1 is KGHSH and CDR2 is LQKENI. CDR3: CASSLGSMNTEAFF. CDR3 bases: TGTGCCAGCTCACTGGGCAGCATGAACACTGAAGCTTTCTTT.

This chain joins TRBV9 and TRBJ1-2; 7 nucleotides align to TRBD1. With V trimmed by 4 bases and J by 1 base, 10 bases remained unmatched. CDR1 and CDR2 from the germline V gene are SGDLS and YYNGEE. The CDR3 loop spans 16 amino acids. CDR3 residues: CASSPSRGQDNYGYTF. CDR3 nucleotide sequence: TGTGCCAGCAGCCCCAGTAGAGGACAGGATAACTATGGCTACACCTTC.

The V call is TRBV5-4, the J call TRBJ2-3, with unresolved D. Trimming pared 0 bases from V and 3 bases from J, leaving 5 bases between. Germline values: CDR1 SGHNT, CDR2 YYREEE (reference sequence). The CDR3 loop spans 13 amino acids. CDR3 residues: CASSLDSTDTQYF. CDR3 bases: TGTGCCAGCAGCTTGGATAGTACAGATACGCAGTATTTT. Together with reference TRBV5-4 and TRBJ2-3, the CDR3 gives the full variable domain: ETGVTQSPTHLIKTRGQQVTLRCSSQSGHNTVSWYQQALGQGPQFIFQYYREEENGRGNFPPRFSGLQFPNYSSELNVNALELDDSALYLCASSLDSTDTQYFGPGTRLTVL.

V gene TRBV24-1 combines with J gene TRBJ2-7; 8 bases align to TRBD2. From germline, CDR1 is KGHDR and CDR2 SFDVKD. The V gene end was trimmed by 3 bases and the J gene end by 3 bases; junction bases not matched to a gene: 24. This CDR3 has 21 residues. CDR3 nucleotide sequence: TGTGCCACCAGTGATCCCCCCCCGGGGGGGCCCCTAGTTGCTCCACTCTACGAGCAGTACTTC. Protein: CATSDPPPGGPLVAPLYEQYF.

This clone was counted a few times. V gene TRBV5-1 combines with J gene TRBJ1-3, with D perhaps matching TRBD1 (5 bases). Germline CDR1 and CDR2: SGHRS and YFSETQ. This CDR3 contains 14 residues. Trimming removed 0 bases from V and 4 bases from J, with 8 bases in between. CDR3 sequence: CASSLEGPGNTIYF. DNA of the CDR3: TGCGCCAGCAGCTTGGAGGGGCCAGGAAACACCATATATTTT.

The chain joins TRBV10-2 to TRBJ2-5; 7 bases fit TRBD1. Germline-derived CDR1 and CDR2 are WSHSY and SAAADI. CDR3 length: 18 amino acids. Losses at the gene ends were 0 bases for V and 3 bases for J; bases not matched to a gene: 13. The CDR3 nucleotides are TGCGCCAGCAGTGAGTCACTGCTAACAGGGGTCGGAAAAGAGACCCAGTACTTC. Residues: CASSESLLTGVGKETQYF.

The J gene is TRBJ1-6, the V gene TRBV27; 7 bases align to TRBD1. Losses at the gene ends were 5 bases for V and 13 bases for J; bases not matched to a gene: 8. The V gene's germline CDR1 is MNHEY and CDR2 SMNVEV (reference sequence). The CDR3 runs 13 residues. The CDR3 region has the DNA TGTGCCAGCAGTCCTCCGACAGGGATCCCCCTCCACTTT. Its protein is CASSPPTGIPLHF.

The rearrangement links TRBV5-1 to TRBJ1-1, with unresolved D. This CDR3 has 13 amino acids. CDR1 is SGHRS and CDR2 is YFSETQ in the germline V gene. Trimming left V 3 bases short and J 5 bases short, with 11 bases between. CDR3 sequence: CASSSRTGTEAFF. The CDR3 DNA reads TGCGCCAGCAGCTCAAGAACGGGAACTGAAGCTTTCTTT.

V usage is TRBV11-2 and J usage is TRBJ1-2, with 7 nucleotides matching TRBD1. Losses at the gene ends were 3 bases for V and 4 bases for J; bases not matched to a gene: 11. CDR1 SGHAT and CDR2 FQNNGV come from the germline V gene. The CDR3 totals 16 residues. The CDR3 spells CASSFVPRGQSYGYTF. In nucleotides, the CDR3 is TGTGCCAGCAGCTTCGTACCCCGGGGACAGAGCTATGGCTACACCTTC.

CDR3 DNA sequence: TGTGCCAGCAGCTTGGCGGGGTACCAAGAGACCCAGTACTTC. This sequence encodes CASSLAGYQETQYF. V gene TRBV5-4 combines with J gene TRBJ2-5; maybe TRBD2 (5 bases). Trimming removed 0 bases from V and 0 bases from J, with 6 bases in between. This CDR3 has 14 residues. CDR1 SGHNT and CDR2 YYREEE come from the germline V gene (reference sequence).